The clone carrying this T cell receptor (beta chain) was seen a handful of times. Its antigen remains unidentified. In TCRdb, the 5' RACE reads were re-called with MiXCR into one record per CDR3 protein. The sample contains under 300,000 distinct CDR3 sequences, 8.2% of which appear only once. The CDR3 consists of 15 residues. Germline V lookup: CDR1 SSHAT, CDR2 FNYEAQ (reference sequence). Trimming removed 5 bases at V and 6 bases at J, with 17 bases between. This record comes from a study of T-cell memory formation after mild COVID-19. Study-wide background: TCR clusters were largely donor specific.

Findings of the study overall: The study found balanced CD4/CD8 in clones contracting day 15 to 85 and a CD4+ lean in later expanders.

The clonotype was recovered from a man aged 18 to 29 who had mild COVID-19 (a few samples of this study predate the infection). Cell type and time point are not known. The rearrangement uses TRBV7-7 and TRBJ2-1; D unresolved. The sample taken for sequencing was PBMCs or a T cell subset sorted from them (not recorded which). CDR3 amino acids: CASSQAWTNSNEQFF. The DNA of the CDR3 is TGTGCCAGCAGCCAGGCCTGGACCAACTCCAATGAGCAGTTCTTC.